This T cell receptor (beta chain) was recovered during a study of OX40 agonist ivuxolimab in advanced cancers. Regarding the research as a whole: Ivuxolimab was a fully human IgG2 agonistic monoclonal antibody targeting the costimulatory receptor OX40 (CD134). Intravenous ivuxolimab was administered to patients every 2 weeks at six dose levels: 0.01, 0.1, 0.3, 1.5, 3 and 10 mg/kg. Of the 50 to 55 patients in dose escalation, around 19 had hepatocellular carcinoma, around 15 had melanoma, 9 had renal cell carcinoma and 9 had head and neck cancer. The dose-escalation cohort was 82.7% male with a mean age of about 60 years, ranging from roughly 23 to 79. Prior anti-PD-1, anti-PD-L1 or anti-CTLA-4 therapy was permitted, and 40% of dose-escalation patients had received checkpoint inhibitors. Partial responses were achieved by three dose-escalation patients, of whom one had hepatocellular carcinoma and two had cutaneous melanoma. The point of sequencing TCRbeta in the periphery was to test whether ivuxolimab changed TCR sequence diversity and drove clonal T-cell expansion. The paper describes the monotherapy dose-escalation part (N of about 52 patients) of the phase I trial of ivuxolimab. General study outcomes and caveats: After ivuxolimab, CD8+ T cells had more expanded clones than CD4+ T cells on average. Partial responders in the 0.1-3.0 mg/kg groups had among the lowest normalized peripheral clonal expansion, especially among CD8+ T cells. Antigen specificity was not determined for the clonally expanded peripheral T cells. Low levels of normalized T-cell clonal expansion were also seen in some nonresponding patients. At doses of 0.1 to 3.0 mg/kg, clonal expansion of both CD4+ and CD8+ blood T cells was observed from baseline to week 6.

Patients with autoimmune disease history or receiving systemic immunosuppression were excluded from the trial. In every dose cohort, peripheral blood was drawn for TCR sequencing at baseline, cycle 4 day 1, and cycle 7 day 1. The samples were taken from a phase I, first-in-human, multicenter, open-label dose-escalation trial of ivuxolimab. The trial enrolled adults with locally advanced or metastatic head and neck squamous cell, hepatocellular, melanoma or renal cell carcinoma. Before TCR sequencing, CD4+ and CD8+ T cells were separately sorted from peripheral blood. The V end gives up 2 bases and the J end 5 bases, leaving 6 bases in the junction not matched to a gene. From its cysteine to its phenylalanine, the CDR3 spans 14 amino acids. Only the CDR3 DNA is retained, 42 bases long and in frame from the first base. CDR1 GTSNPN and CDR2 SVGIG were looked up in the germline V gene (reference sequence).

This clone has a handful of counts. What this receptor recognizes is not known. One base away there is no much larger clone; base qualities are not given. Genomic DNA was isolated from the sorted cells so that the TCRbeta CDR3 region could be sequenced. The immunoSEQ Assay was used for sequencing of TCRbeta CDR3 regions. TCRdb took over this immuneACCESS table, retaining in-frame rearrangements with V and J assigned. Such tables are incomplete; in checked studies, under half of the missing clones stem from an unresolved V gene, and the remainder is unexplained. This sample gives almost 90,000 clones in total; roughly 93% of them show up just once. The ten largest account for around 0.71% of the sample.

This sequence uses TRBV30 and TRBJ1-1, and 9 junctional nucleotides match TRBD1. The specimen comprised CD4+ or CD8+ T cells sorted from blood, sampled in a trial of the OX40 agonist ivuxolimab. This TCR was sampled from an adult with an advanced solid tumor such as melanoma, head and neck, liver or kidney cancer. CDR3 loop: CAWSTGQGRTEAFF. The sequenced DNA: TGTGCCTGGAGTACCGGACAGGGGAGGACTGAAGCTTTCTTT.